Here is one TCR beta chain with its context. Each patient went into thyroid surgery without having received any treatment. This sample stems from a study of metastatic and nonmetastatic thyroid tumors. V gave up 5 bases and J gave up 3 bases, with 13 bases separating them. This CDR3 spans 15 amino acids. Germline V CDR1 and CDR2: SEHNR, FQNEAQ (reference sequence). Using MiXCR, TCRdb re-called clones from the PCR reads. The sample records approximately 40,000 clones, less than 25% being singletons. The gene calls are TRBV7-9 and TRBJ2-2, with unresolved D. The TCR sequence derives from a female donor with papillary thyroid cancer or a benign thyroid nodule (not recorded which). Some clones in this sample may be carry-over from other donors' samples. Material: blood. CDR3 sequence: CASSERTAYTGELFF. CDR3 sequence (DNA): TGTGCCAGCAGCGAACGAACGGCCTACACCGGGGAGCTGTTTTTT.